The next 6 T cell receptor beta chains were all read from a single sample in a study of T-cell reconstitution after alpha-beta-depleted transplantation in children (TCRdb year 2016). The sample's treatment or condition label is to be understood as: allogeneic hematopoietic cell transplantation with graft depleted of TCRalphabeta T cells and CD19 B cells. Receptor libraries were prepared by PCR. TCRdb lists the instrument as Illumina HiSeq 2500. TCR libraries were prepared with molecular barcoding, using unique molecular identifiers to normalize TCRbeta repertoire quantification. Starting from the raw public reads, TCRdb applied fastp trimming at Q25, assembled clones with MiXCR and retained in-frame beta chains. Here each entry gathers all rows of one CDR3 protein and keeps the most common genes and DNA. Recorded for this sample are a few hundred thousand distinct CDR3 sequences; around 15% of them occurred a single time. Around 30% of the sample belongs to the ten largest clones.

The sample was PBMCs, mostly from graft donor cells, taken 360 days after TCRalphabeta/CD19-depleted stem cell transplant. All receptors come from a boy under two years old who had a stem cell transplant for Wiskott-Aldrich syndrome, so the T cells may come from the graft donor.

This chain joins TRBV12-3 or TRBV12-4 and TRBJ2-5; 8 bases fit TRBD1. There are 13 residues in the CDR3. J lost 5 bases, V lost 6 bases, and 5 bases had no gene match. The CDR3 sequence: CASRVRGQETQYF. CDR3 in DNA: TGTGCCAGCAGGGTCAGGGGGCAGGAGACCCAGTACTTC.

The chain uses TRBV29-1 and TRBJ2-3; D may be TRBD2 (6 bases). This CDR3 spans 13 amino acids. Germline V lookup: CDR1 SQVTM, CDR2 ANQGSEA. V dropped 4 bases and J dropped 6 bases, with 14 bases sitting between them. The chain's CDR3 is CSVGSTSPDTQYF. The CDR3 coding sequence is TGCAGCGTTGGCTCGACTAGTCCTGATACGCAGTATTTT.

This sequence joins TRBV5-1 and TRBJ2-3; D gene ambiguous. Trimming removed 0 bases from V and 7 bases from J, with 12 bases in between. The CDR3 is made up of 14 amino acids. CDR1 and CDR2 (germline): SGHRS, YFSETQ. The CDR3 protein is CASSLGRKENTQYF. The CDR3 bases are TGCGCCAGCAGCTTGGGACGGAAGGAGAATACGCAGTATTTT.

The CDR3 nucleotides read TGTGCCTGGAGTCTTGCTAACTATGGCTACACCTTC. Encoded protein: CAWSLANYGYTF. The chain has TRBV30 and TRBJ1-2; D unresolved. V gave up 2 bases and J gave up 0 bases, with 4 bases separating them. Per germline, CDR1 GTSNPN and CDR2 SVGIG (reference sequence). This CDR3 is built from 12 residues.

This clonotype occurred many times. The chain employs TRBV4-3 and TRBJ2-3, with D possibly being TRBD1 or TRBD2 (6 bases each). CDR1 and CDR2 from the germline V gene are LGHNA and YSLEER. The CDR3 has 17 amino acids. The ends were cut back, 0 bases at V and 1 base at J, with 14 bases in the middle. As DNA, the CDR3 is TGCGCCAGCAGCCAAGATGGGGGGCTGGTTGGCACAGATACGCAGTATTTT. Translating gives CASSQDGGLVGTDTQYF.

There are a few counts of this clonotype. This chain uses TRBV10-3 with TRBJ2-1, with D maybe TRBD2 (6 bases). The germline gives CDR1 ENHRY, CDR2 SYGVKD. V was shortened by 7 bases and J by 4 bases, with 17 bases between the two germline ends. This CDR3 is built from 15 residues. CDR3 sequence (DNA): TGTGCCATCACCGCCGTGGCTAGCGAGTACAATGAGCAGTTCTTC. Protein product: CAITAVASEYNEQFF.